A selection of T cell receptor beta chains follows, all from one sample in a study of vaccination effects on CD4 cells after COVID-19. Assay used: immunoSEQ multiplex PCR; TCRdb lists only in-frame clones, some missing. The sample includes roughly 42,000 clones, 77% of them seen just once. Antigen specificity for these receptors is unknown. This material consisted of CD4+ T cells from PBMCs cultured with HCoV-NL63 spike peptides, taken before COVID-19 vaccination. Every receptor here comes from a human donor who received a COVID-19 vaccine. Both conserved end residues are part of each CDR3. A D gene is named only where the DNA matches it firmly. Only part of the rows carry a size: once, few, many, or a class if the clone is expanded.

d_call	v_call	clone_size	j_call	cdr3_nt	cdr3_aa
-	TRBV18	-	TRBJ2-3	TGTGCCAGCTCACCCAGTACAGGTCAAGGGCCCACAGATACGCAGTATTTT	CASSPSTGQGPTDTQYF
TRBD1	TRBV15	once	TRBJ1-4	TGTGCCACCAGCATAAAGACAGGGCTGGCGGAAAAACTGTTTTTT	CATSIKTGLAEKLFF
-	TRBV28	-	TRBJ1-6	TGTGCCACCTACAGCGTTAATAATTCACCCCTCCACTTT	CATYSVNNSPLHF
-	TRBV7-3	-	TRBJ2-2	TGTGCCAGCAGCATAGTTAACACCGGGGAGCTGTTTTTT	CASSIVNTGELFF
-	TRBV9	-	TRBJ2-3	TGTGCCAGCAGCGGAACGGGCGGGGTTAGCACAGATACGCAGTATTTT	CASSGTGGVSTDTQYF
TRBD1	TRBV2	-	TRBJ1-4	TGTGCCAGCAGTGTACAGGGGGGTGGTAATGAAAAACTGTTTTTT	CASSVQGGGNEKLFF
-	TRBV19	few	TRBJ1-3	TGTGCCAGTAGTATCAGGGGTGAAGGAAACACCATATATTTT	CASSIRGEGNTIYF
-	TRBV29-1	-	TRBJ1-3	TGCAGCGTTGGGTCTGGAAACACCATATATTTT	CSVGSGNTIYF
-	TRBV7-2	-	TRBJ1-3	TGTGCCAGCAGGGAGCAGACAGCCGGAAACACCATATATTTT	CASREQTAGNTIYF
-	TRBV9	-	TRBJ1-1	TGTGCCAGCAGCGTAGGGGGGACGGCGAACACTGAAGCTTTCTTT	CASSVGGTANTEAFF
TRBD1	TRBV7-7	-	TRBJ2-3	TGTGCCAGCAGCCGAACAGGGGGCAGGGAAGATACGCAGTATTTT	CASSRTGGREDTQYF
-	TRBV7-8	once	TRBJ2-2	TGTGCCAGCAGCTTAAGGGGGGGCCCGTGGGGCACCGGGGAGCTGTTTTTT	CASSLRGGPWGTGELFF
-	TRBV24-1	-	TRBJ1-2	TGTGCCACCAGTGATTCGGGGCAGGCGGCTGGCTACACCTTC	CATSDSGQAAGYTF
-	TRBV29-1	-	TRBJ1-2	TGCAGCGTTGAAGATATAGGAACTAACTATGGCTACACCTTC	CSVEDIGTNYGYTF
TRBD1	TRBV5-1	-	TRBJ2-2	TGCGCCAGCAGCTATACAGGGGGAACCGGGGAGCTGTTTTTT	CASSYTGGTGELFF
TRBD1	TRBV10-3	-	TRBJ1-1	TGTGCCATCAGGGGACAGGAGAACACTGAAGCTTTCTTT	CAIRGQENTEAFF
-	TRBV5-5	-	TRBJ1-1	TGTGCCAGCAGCTTCTTCGACAGAATGAACACTGAAGCTTTCTTT	CASSFFDRMNTEAFF
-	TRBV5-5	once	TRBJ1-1	TGTGCCAGCAGCTTGGACCCGTCGGAGATCACTGAAGCTTTCTTT	CASSLDPSEITEAFF
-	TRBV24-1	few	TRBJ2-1	TGTGCCACCTCCCCGGGGCAGGGGCTCAATGAGCAGTTCTTC	CATSPGQGLNEQFF
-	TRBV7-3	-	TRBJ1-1	TGTGCCAGCAGCTCGACAGGTGAAGCTTTCTTT	CASSSTGEAFF
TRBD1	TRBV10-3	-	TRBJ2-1	TGTGCCATCAGTAAAACCGGGACAGGGACATACAATGAGCAGTTCTTC	CAISKTGTGTYNEQFF
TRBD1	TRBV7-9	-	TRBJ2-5	TGTGCCAGCAGCTTAGAAGGGACAGGGGGCGAGACCCAGTACTTC	CASSLEGTGGETQYF
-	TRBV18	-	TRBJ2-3	TGTGCCAGCTCATCCTCACGGCGACAGGGAGGTTCCACAGATACGCAGTATTTT	CASSSSRRQGGSTDTQYF
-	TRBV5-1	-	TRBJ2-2	TGCGCCAGCAGCTTTCAAGGGACGGGCACCGGGGAGCTGTTTTTT	CASSFQGTGTGELFF
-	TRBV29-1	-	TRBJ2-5	TGCAGCGTTGAAGTCCAAGAGACCCAGTACTTC	CSVEVQETQYF
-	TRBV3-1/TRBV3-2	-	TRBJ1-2	TGTGCCAGCAGCCAAGTTGTTGGAGATGGCTACACCTTC	CASSQVVGDGYTF
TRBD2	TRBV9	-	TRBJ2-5	TGTGCCAGCAGCGTAGCCCTCGGACTAGCGGGGGGTGAGACCCAGTACTTC	CASSVALGLAGGETQYF
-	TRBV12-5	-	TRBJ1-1	TGTGCTAGTGGCCAAGGACGGTACACTGAAGCTTTCTTT	CASGQGRYTEAFF
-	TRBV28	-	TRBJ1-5	TGTGCCAGCAGTTTATGGGCAGGGAGTGACGGTCAGCCCCAGCATTTT	CASSLWAGSDGQPQHF
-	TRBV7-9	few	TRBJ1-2	TGTGCCAGCAGCTTAGGGGAATTGGATGGCTACACCTTC	CASSLGELDGYTF
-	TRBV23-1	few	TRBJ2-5	TGCGCCAGCAGTCAAATCGGACCCCGAGGGGGGGAAGAGACCCAGTACTTC	CASSQIGPRGGEETQYF
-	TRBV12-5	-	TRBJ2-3	TGTGCTAGTGCCCCACCCCCGGATACGCAGTATTTT	CASAPPPDTQYF
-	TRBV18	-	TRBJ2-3	TGTGCCAGCTCACCTCAGGTGAGCACAGATACGCAGTATTTT	CASSPQVSTDTQYF
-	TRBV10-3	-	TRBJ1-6	TGTGCCATCGGATCCGGGGAAAGGTCACCCCTCCACTTT	CAIGSGERSPLHF
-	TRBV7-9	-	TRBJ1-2	TGTGCCAGCAGCCCTAGGACAAGGGCTAACTATGGCTACACCTTC	CASSPRTRANYGYTF
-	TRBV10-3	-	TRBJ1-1	TGTGCCATCAGTGATCGGAGGGACACTGAAGCTTTCTTT	CAISDRRDTEAFF
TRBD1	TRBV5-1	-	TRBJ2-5	TGCGCCAGCAGCTTGATGGGACAGGGCCAAGAGACCCAGTACTTC	CASSLMGQGQETQYF
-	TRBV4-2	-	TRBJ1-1	TGTGCCAGCAGCCCTGGATGGGGATCGGAGAACACTGAAGCTTTCTTT	CASSPGWGSENTEAFF
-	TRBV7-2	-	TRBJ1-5	TGTGCCAGCAGCTTAGGGAATAGCAATCAGCCCCAGCATTTT	CASSLGNSNQPQHF
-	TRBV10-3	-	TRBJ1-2	TGTGCCATCAGTGAGGCTACAGTGGGCTACACCTTC	CAISEATVGYTF
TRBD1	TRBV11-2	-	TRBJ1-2	TGTGCCAGCAGCTACCAGGGGGGGTTGAACTATGGCTACACCTTC	CASSYQGGLNYGYTF
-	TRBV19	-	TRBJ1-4	TGTGCCAGTAGTAAGGCCGCCCTTAATGAAAAACTGTTTTTT	CASSKAALNEKLFF
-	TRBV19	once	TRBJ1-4	TGTGCCAGTAGTATCCTCCAGTCCCGTCAGGCAACTAATGAAAAACTGTTTTTT	CASSILQSRQATNEKLFF
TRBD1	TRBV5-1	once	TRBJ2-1	TGCGCCAGCAGCTTGATTTCAGGGGGATCTGGGTGGAATGAGCAGTTCTTC	CASSLISGGSGWNEQFF
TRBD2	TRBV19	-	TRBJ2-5	TGTGCCAGTAGAGCCTATAGCGGGGCCCAAGAGACCCAGTACTTC	CASRAYSGAQETQYF
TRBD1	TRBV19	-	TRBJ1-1	TGTGCCAGTAGTCCAACCGGGACAGCGGTACGCATGAACACTGAAGCTTTCTTT	CASSPTGTAVRMNTEAFF
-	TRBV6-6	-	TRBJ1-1	TGTGCCAGCAGTTACGGAGCCACTGAAGCTTTCTTT	CASSYGATEAFF
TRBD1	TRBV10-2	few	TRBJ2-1	TGCGCCAGCAGACGGGACAGGGCGAAAGATGAGCAGTTCTTC	CASRRDRAKDEQFF
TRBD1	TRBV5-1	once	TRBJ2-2	TGCGCCAGCAGACAACTACCCGGGACAGGGGCGGCCGGGGAGCTGTTTTTT	CASRQLPGTGAAGELFF
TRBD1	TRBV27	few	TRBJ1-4	TGTGCCAGCAGTTCGGACAGGGCCAATGAAAAACTGTTTTTT	CASSSDRANEKLFF
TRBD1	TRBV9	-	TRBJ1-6	TGTGCCAGCAGCGCACCGGGACAGGGTAATTCACCCCTCCACTTT	CASSAPGQGNSPLHF
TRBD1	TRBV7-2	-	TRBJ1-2	TGTGCCAGCAGCGACCGGGACAGGTCGTGGCGGGACTATGGCTACACCTTC	CASSDRDRSWRDYGYTF
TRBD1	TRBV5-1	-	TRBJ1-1	TGCGCCAGCAGCCCCGGACAGGGGAGGGCTGAAGCTTTCTTT	CASSPGQGRAEAFF
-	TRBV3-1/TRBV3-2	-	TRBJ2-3	TGTGCCAGCAGCCAAGTTTCGGGATCTCCGAGCACAGATACGCAGTATTTT	CASSQVSGSPSTDTQYF
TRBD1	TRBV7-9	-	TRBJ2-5	TGTGCCAGCAGCTTCCGGATCCGGGACAGGGACGGTGAGACCCAGTACTTC	CASSFRIRDRDGETQYF